This T cell receptor (delta chain) was sequenced during a study of DNA immune sequencing with unique molecular identifiers. Study in general: Buffy-coat γδ T cells, enriched immunomagnetically, supplied the sequenced genomic DNA. The study, taken as a whole, reports: Healthy donor TRD clonotypes most often used TRDV2 joined to TRDJ1.

A 32-plex genomic DNA assay used primers for all 8 TRDV and 4 TRDJ genes. The library had 12-nucleotide UMIs introduced over about 3 barcoding cycles, then a second adapter PCR. TCRdb called clones anew from the multiplex PCR reads with CATT. Among about 2,000 delta-chain clones, around 19% were seen once, and the ten largest hold roughly 29%. Comment on this clone: The antigen is not known.

This CDR3 contains 18 residues. Trimming cost V 3 bases and J 3 bases; bases outside gene matches: 17. From germline, CDR1 is TVYSNPD and CDR2 GDNSRS (reference sequence). The sequencing input was gamma-delta T cells from PBMCs. The chain couples TRDV3 to TRDJ1, with 12 bases identical to TRDD3. This receptor was obtained from a human donor in good health. CDR3 sequence reads: CAFLYSHPGGYAPDKLIF. The CDR3 DNA reads as TGTGCCTTCCTCTATTCCCATCCTGGGGGATACGCCCCCGATAAACTCATCTTT.